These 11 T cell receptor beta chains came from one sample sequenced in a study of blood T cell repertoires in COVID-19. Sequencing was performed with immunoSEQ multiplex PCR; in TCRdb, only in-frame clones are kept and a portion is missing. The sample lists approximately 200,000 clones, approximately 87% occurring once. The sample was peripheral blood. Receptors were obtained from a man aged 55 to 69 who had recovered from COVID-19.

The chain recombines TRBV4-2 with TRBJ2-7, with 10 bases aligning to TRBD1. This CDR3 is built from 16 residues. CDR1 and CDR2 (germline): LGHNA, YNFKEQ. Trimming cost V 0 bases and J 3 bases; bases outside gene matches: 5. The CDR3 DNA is TGTGCCAGCAGCCAAGAGGGGGACAGGGGTGTCTACGAGCAGTACTTC. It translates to CASSQEGDRGVYEQYF.

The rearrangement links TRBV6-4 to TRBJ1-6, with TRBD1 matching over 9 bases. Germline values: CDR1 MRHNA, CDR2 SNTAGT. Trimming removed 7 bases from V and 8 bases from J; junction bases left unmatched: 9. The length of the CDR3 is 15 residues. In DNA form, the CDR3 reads TGTGCCAGCACAGTCCGGGACAGGGTTCATTCACCCCTCCACTTT. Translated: CASTVRDRVHSPLHF.

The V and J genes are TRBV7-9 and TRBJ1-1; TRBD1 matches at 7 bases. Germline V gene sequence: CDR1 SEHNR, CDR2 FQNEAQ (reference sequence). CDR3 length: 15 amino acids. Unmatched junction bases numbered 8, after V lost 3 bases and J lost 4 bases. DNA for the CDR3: TGTGCCAGCAGCTTCTCGACAGGGCCTGGCACTGAAGCTTTCTTT. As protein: CASSFSTGPGTEAFF.

Written as DNA, the CDR3 is TGTGCCAGCAGCTCGGGACTTTGGAACGCTGGCTACACCTTC. Translating gives CASSSGLWNAGYTF. The chain has TRBV6-6 and TRBJ1-2, with D possibly matching TRBD1 (5 bases). Between the trimmed V and J ends, which lost 6 bases and 7 bases, there was a span of 18 bases. In germline, CDR1 is MNHNY, CDR2 SVGAGI (reference sequence). The CDR3 is made up of 14 amino acids.

The CDR3 reads CSVQTERETQYF. Written as DNA, the CDR3 is TGCAGCGTTCAAACCGAGCGCGAGACCCAGTACTTC. The J gene is TRBJ2-5, the V gene TRBV29-1; D unresolved. Trimming shortened V by 5 bases and J by 5 bases, and 12 bases separated the two germline ends. The CDR3 runs to 12 residues. Germline V gene sequence: CDR1 SQVTM, CDR2 ANQGSEA.

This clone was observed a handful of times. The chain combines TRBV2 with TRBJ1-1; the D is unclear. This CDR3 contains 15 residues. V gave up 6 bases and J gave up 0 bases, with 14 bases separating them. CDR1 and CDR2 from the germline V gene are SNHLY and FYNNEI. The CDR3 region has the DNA TGTGCCAGCAGGCCCACCGGGAACATGAACACTGAAGCTTTCTTT. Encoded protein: CASRPTGNMNTEAFF.

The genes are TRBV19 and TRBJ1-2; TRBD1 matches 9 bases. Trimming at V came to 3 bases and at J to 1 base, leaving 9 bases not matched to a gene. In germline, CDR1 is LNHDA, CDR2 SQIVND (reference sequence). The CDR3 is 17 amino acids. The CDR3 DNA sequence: TGTGCCAGTAGTATCGGCGGACAGGGGTACTATAACTATGGCTACACCTTC. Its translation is CASSIGGQGYYNYGYTF.

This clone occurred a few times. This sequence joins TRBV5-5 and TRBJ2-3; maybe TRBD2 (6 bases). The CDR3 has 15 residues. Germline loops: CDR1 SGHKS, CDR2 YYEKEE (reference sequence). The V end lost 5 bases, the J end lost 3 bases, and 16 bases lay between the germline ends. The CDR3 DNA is TGTGCCAGCAGTTCCTTAGGAGGGCGGACAGATACGCAGTATTTT. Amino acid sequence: CASSSLGGRTDTQYF. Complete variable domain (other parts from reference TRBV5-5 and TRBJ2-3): DAGVTQSPTHLIKTRGQQVTLRCSPISGHKSVSWYQQVLGQGPQFIFQYYEKEERGRGNFPDRFSARQFPNYSSELNVNALLLGDSALYLCASSSLGGRTDTQYFGPGTRLTVL.

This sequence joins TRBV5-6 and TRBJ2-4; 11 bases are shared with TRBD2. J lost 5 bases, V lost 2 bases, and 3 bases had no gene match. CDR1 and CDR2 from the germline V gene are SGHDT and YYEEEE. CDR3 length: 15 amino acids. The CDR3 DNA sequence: TGTGCCAGCAGCTTCCTAGCGGGGGGAGAAAACATTCAGTACTTC. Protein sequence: CASSFLAGGENIQYF.

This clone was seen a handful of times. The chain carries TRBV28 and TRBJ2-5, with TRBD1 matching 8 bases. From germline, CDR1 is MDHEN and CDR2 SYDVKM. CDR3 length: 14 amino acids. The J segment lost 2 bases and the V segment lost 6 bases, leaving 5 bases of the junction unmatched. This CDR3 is CASSRDRNQETQYF. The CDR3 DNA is TGTGCCAGCAGCCGGGACAGGAATCAAGAGACCCAGTACTTC.

CDR3 protein: CASSQLAGSYEQYF. Here the CDR3 DNA reads TGTGCCAGCAGCCAACTAGCGGGATCCTACGAGCAGTACTTC. The chain carries TRBV16 and TRBJ2-7, with 9 bases lining up with TRBD2. The CDR3 runs 14 residues. Germline V gives CDR1 KGHSY, CDR2 FQNENV. The trim removed 2 bases at V and 1 base at J, leaving 0 bases unmatched.